A single T cell receptor (beta chain) is shown here with its context. At least ten counts were recorded for this clone. What antigen it recognizes has not been identified. The CDR3 end lies 3 residues beyond the end of the read and is filled in from the germline J gene. Predominantly Caucasian heritage was noted among both the CVID patients and the healthy controls. Heparinized peripheral whole blood samples of about 4.5 to 8.5 ml were obtained from each donor. Genomic DNA from adults with common variable immune deficiency (CVID) and from healthy adult controls was used to sequence TCRbeta CDR3 repertoires. The control group was made up of 22 healthy adult volunteers (approximately 10 male and 12 female) whose ages ranged from roughly 23 to 70 years, with a mean age of approximately 32. Diluted blood was density-centrifuged over Hypaque 1077 or Ficoll-Paque to isolate peripheral blood mononuclear cells. Genomic DNA was extracted from unsorted mononuclear cells by Qiagen column purification or by a centrifugation-based method.

V drops 0 bases and J drops 10 bases, leaving 16 bases in between. There are 16 amino acids in the CDR3, from cysteine to phenylalanine inclusive. The DNA covers only part of the CDR3, 39 bases in frame from base 1. As encoded in the germline V gene, CDR1 is SGHDN while CDR2 is FVKESK. This sample is part of a study of T cell clonality in common variable immunodeficiency (dated by TCRdb to about 2015). Findings and caveats that apply to the study as a whole: Patient heterogeneity within the CVID cohort put limits on correlating repertoire features with clinical complications. TCRbeta clonality was higher in CVID subjects than in healthy controls (t-test p = 0.018), and the increase was most characteristic of about a third of subjects. Even though DNA input was the same, control samples had an average of about 80,000 unique sequences each, compared with about 32,000 in CVID samples. Fewer deletions and N-nucleotide insertions were reportedly observed in CVID TCRbeta sequences, and highly modified clones with 13 or more V deletions were reportedly absent from CVID TCRbeta sequences. CVID subjects shared fewer TCRbeta clones with each other than healthy controls did (p < 0.0001). The authors noted that sequencing repertoires of T cell subpopulations would be needed to clarify what caused the increased clonality in CVID.

CVID samples and control samples contributed equivalent amounts of genomic DNA as sequencing input. For every sample, a 60 bp segment covering the rearranged TCRbeta CDR3 region was amplified and then sequenced. The immunoSEQ assay, a bias-corrected multiplex PCR combined with high-throughput sequencing, was used for TCRbeta amplification. Per the source publication's procedure: Every unique nucleotide sequence counted as a clone and was annotated with V, D and J genes, copy number and frequency. Sequences were labeled productive if in frame, and non-productive if out of frame or containing stop codons. As previously described, clonality was computed from Shannon's entropy. Mean CDR3 Kyte-Doolittle hydropathy was derived from the predicted amino acid sequences of productive clones. The R hclust function was used to hierarchically cluster scaled V gene usage with Manhattan distance and complete linkage. Clone sharing by CDR3 amino acid sequence was assessed by resampling 12 repertoires per group over 100 rounds. The repertoires were screened for some 70 published EBV-specific TCRbeta sequences and fewer than 300 published CMV-specific TCRbeta sequences. Two CVID samples yielding fewer than 10,000 sequences were excluded from analysis, leaving approximately 40 CVID repertoires. TCRdb re-hosts the immuneACCESS table, in-frame sequences only. Its copies lack some clones; in the studies checked, an unresolved V gene accounts for under half of them, and the cause for the rest is not known. The D gene and trimming were derived from the DNA, and the V and J assignments and clone size from that table. In this sample the table shows 40,000 to 50,000 clones, and no singletons are among them. The ten largest clones add up to about 6.5% of the sample.

The chain is assembled from TRBV14 and TRBJ1-6; a tentative D match to TRBD1 spans 5 bases. Material for sequencing was peripheral blood mononuclear cells. This TCR was recovered from a person between 18 and 70 years old in good health. The covered CDR3 bases are TGTGCCAGCAGCCAAGATAGCCAGGGCCCAGGATCACCC. The encoded protein is CASSQDSQGPGSP. The entire CDR3 protein is CASSQDSQGPGSPLHF.